Detailed here is one TCR beta chain. Its target is not known. In the original processing: Matching published virus-specific TCRB sequences was rare for patient CD8+ clones that were larger than 1%. The protocol was immunoSEQ multiplex PCR, while the TCRdb copy is restricted to in-frame clones and leaves out a portion. That table supplies the V and J calls and clone size; D and trimming were determined from the DNA. The repertoire includes approximately 18,000 clones, more than 65% of them detected once, and 8.9% sits in the top ten. The entry originates in a study of somatic mutations in cytotoxic T cells in rheumatoid arthritis. Separation of CD4+ and CD8+ cells was performed by positive magnetic bead selection, and purity was verified by flow cytometry. General study findings and limits: Increasing age coincided with elevated CD8+ clonality among rheumatoid arthritis patients, though not among healthy controls.

The germline V gene encodes CDR1 MNHEY and CDR2 SVGAGI. The CDR3 sequence is 15 residues long. Trimming pared 10 bases from V and 3 bases from J, leaving 19 bases between. This receptor was identified in an adult with rheumatoid arthritis. Sample: CD8+ T cells sorted from blood. The rearrangement links TRBV6-5 to TRBJ1-5, with D possibly being TRBD1 (5 bases). In nucleotides, the CDR3 is TGTGCCACGGCCTCAGGGTCTGAGGCCAATCAGCCCCAGCATTTT. Translating gives CATASGSEANQPQHF.